Shown below are 28 T cell receptor beta chains from a single sample sequenced in a study of cytomegalovirus exposure and HLA in healthy donors. Amplification used 60 Vbeta primers and 13 Jbeta primers. This table comes from immunoSEQ multiplex PCR, and its TCRdb copy is limited to in-frame clones, with some not included. The sample has 100,000 or so clones, roughly three quarters seen once. The sequenced sample consisted of PBMCs. The source is a male donor in good health and CMV-seropositive.

This chain connects TRBV7-6 to TRBJ2-1; TRBD1 agrees at 8 bases. Per the germline V gene, CDR1 is SGHVS and CDR2 is FNYEAQ. This CDR3 region has 17 residues. V shed 5 bases and J 0 bases; nucleotides not matched to a gene: 9. In nucleotides, the CDR3 is TGTGCCAGCAGCCTTTGGACAGGGCTAAGCTCCTACAATGAGCAGTTCTTC. It yields the protein CASSLWTGLSSYNEQFF.

The V call is TRBV5-1, the J call TRBJ2-1; 7 nucleotides align to TRBD1. In germline, CDR1 is SGHRS, CDR2 YFSETQ. The CDR3 contains 15 residues. V lost 0 bases, J lost 3 bases, and 3 bases stayed unmatched. This CDR3 is CASSLGQGYYNEQFF. The CDR3 DNA reads TGCGCCAGCAGCTTGGGACAGGGATACTACAATGAGCAGTTCTTC.

The chain has TRBV5-4 and TRBJ1-2; D might be TRBD1 (5 bases). Trimming left V 2 bases short and J 4 bases short, with 12 bases between. The CDR3 has 14 residues. Per the germline V gene, CDR1 is SGHNT and CDR2 is YYREEE (reference sequence). The CDR3 nucleotides are TGTGCCAGCAGCTTCCAGGGAAGAAGCTATGGCTACACCTTC. This sequence encodes CASSFQGRSYGYTF.

The chain employs TRBV28 and TRBJ2-5; 9 positions match TRBD2. CDR3 length: 16 residues. CDR1 and CDR2 (germline): MDHEN, SYDVKM. The trim removed 1 base at V and 3 bases at J, leaving 6 bases unmatched. In DNA form, the CDR3 reads TGTGCCAGCAGTTTATCTGGGCTAGCGGGGAAAGAGACCCAGTACTTC. It codes for CASSLSGLAGKETQYF.

The CDR3 spells CASSYRGRGPGTEAFF. Written as DNA, the CDR3 is TGTGCCAGCAGTTATCGGGGCAGGGGTCCGGGGACTGAAGCTTTCTTT. The chain combines TRBV6-5 with TRBJ1-1; maybe TRBD1 (6 bases). The V and J ends lost 3 bases and 5 bases respectively, with 19 bases between them. The CDR3 consists of 16 residues. Per the germline V gene, CDR1 is MNHEY and CDR2 is SVGAGI.

This clone has just a few counts. At one end, the junction sequence differs from germline, possibly due to a read error. The chain has TRBV4-1 and TRBJ2-2, with 8 bases that match TRBD2. The germline gives CDR1 MGHRA, CDR2 YSYEKL. CDR3 length: 14 amino acids. The DNA of the CDR3 is TGTGCCGCCAGACTAGCGTCAGACACCGGGGAGCTGTTTTTT. Amino acids: CAARLASDTGELFF.

The gene calls are TRBV7-2 and TRBJ2-5; TRBD2 might be the D (7 bases). The J call is doubtful: the DNA matches TRBJ2-7 better. Per the germline V gene, CDR1 is SGHTA and CDR2 is FQGNSA. There are 15 residues in the CDR3. Written as DNA, the CDR3 is TGTGCCAGCTCGCCCCCGCGAGGGGGGGTTGACGAGCAGTACTTC. Its translation is CASSPPRGGVDEQYF.

This sequence joins TRBV5-5 and TRBJ1-2; TRBD1 matches at 8 bases. The length of the CDR3 is 16 residues. The trim removed 0 bases at V and 6 bases at J, leaving 10 bases unmatched. Germline CDR1 reads SGHKS; CDR2 reads YYEKEE (reference sequence). The CDR3 protein is CASSLAGQGAQNGYTF. CDR3 nucleotide sequence: TGTGCCAGCAGCTTGGCTGGGCAGGGGGCACAGAATGGCTACACCTTC.

This chain links TRBV11-2 with TRBJ2-7, with TRBD1 matching 9 bases. From germline, CDR1 is SGHAT and CDR2 FQNNGV. The CDR3 totals 17 residues. V lost 5 bases and J lost 4; bases outside the gene matches: 15. This chain's CDR3 is CASSPRPGQGFLYEQYF. DNA of the CDR3: TGTGCCAGCAGCCCCCGCCCGGGACAGGGATTTCTATACGAGCAGTACTTC.

This rearrangement joins TRBV6-5 to TRBJ1-5; 7 bases are a match to TRBD1. CDR3 length: 14 amino acids. Germline assignment: CDR1 MNHEY and CDR2 SVGAGI. The J segment lost 2 bases and the V segment lost 5 bases, leaving 3 bases of the junction unmatched. CDR3 sequence: CASSQGVGNQPQHF. CDR3 sequence (DNA): TGTGCCAGCAGTCAGGGGGTTGGCAATCAGCCCCAGCATTTT.

The chain has TRBV21-1 and TRBJ2-7; the table's D gene call, TRBD2, was not cross checked with the DNA. TRBV21-1 is a documented pseudogene. The CDR3 contains 18 residues. As DNA, the CDR3 is TGTGCCAGCAGCTTACCAATCTCCGGGACTAGCGCTTCCTACGAGCAGTACTTC. This sequence encodes CASSLPISGTSASYEQYF.

The J gene is TRBJ2-7, the V gene TRBV6-1; possibly TRBD1 for D (5 bases). CDR3 length: 14 residues. V was pared by 2 bases and J by 2 bases, with 10 bases between. The germline gives CDR1 MNHNS, CDR2 SASEGT. CDR3: CASSEPSDTYEQYF. CDR3 in DNA: TGTGCCAGCAGTGAACCCTCGGACACCTACGAGCAGTACTTC.

The chain employs TRBV5-1 and TRBJ2-3; D remains unclear. CDR3 length: 14 amino acids. Trimming shortened V by 0 bases and J by 4 bases, and 9 bases separated the two germline ends. CDR1 SGHRS and CDR2 YFSETQ come from the germline V gene. The CDR3 region is CASSLGRGPDTQYF. The DNA for the CDR3 is TGCGCCAGCAGCTTGGGACGAGGCCCAGATACGCAGTATTTT.

This chain uses TRBV28 with TRBJ1-1; perhaps TRBD1 as D (6 bases). Per the germline V gene, CDR1 is MDHEN and CDR2 is SYDVKM. The CDR3 sequence is 15 residues long. V was pared by 2 bases and J by 3 bases, with 13 bases between. CDR3 in amino acids: CASSLRAQGHTEAFF. CDR3 bases: TGTGCCAGCAGTTTACGAGCACAGGGCCACACTGAAGCTTTCTTT.

This chain joins TRBV18 and TRBJ1-1; D gene unclear. With 2 bases removed from V and 9 bases from J, the gap between germline ends came to 19 bases. The CDR3 contains 15 residues. Germline V gene sequence: CDR1 KGHSH, CDR2 LQKENI. In nucleotides, the CDR3 is TGTGCCAGCTCACCAAACCCCGAGTCGCGGATTCAAGCTTTCTTT. Translating it yields CASSPNPESRIQAFF.

The CDR3 DNA reads as TGTGCCAGCAGCTTATACGGGGTTGGCAATGAGCAGTTCTTC. It encodes CASSLYGVGNEQFF. The chain employs TRBV7-2 and TRBJ2-1, with a possible D match to TRBD2 (5 bases). The CDR3 is made up of 14 amino acids. In germline, CDR1 is SGHTA, CDR2 FQGNSA. V was pared by 2 bases and J by 6 bases, with 11 bases between.

The CDR3 sequence is CASSQSGDRADYGYTF. In nucleotides, the CDR3 is TGCGCCAGCAGCCAATCCGGGGACAGGGCGGACTATGGCTACACCTTC. The chain has TRBV4-1 and TRBJ1-2, with TRBD1 matching 9 bases. The CDR3 contains 16 residues. Germline V gives CDR1 MGHRA, CDR2 YSYEKL. V lost 2 bases and J lost 3; bases outside the gene matches: 7.

The CDR3 here is CASSRGTQQETQYF. The CDR3 region has the DNA TGTGCCAGCAGCCGCGGGACCCAGCAAGAGACCCAGTACTTC. The chain couples TRBV4-2 to TRBJ2-5, with a possible D match to TRBD2 (6 bases). The germline V and J ends were trimmed by 4 bases and 2 bases, with 11 bases remaining between them. CDR1 is LGHNA and CDR2 is YNFKEQ in the germline V gene. The CDR3 runs 14 residues.

The chain couples TRBV19 to TRBJ2-1, with D possibly matching TRBD2 (8 bases). The CDR3 has 17 amino acids. V lost 4 bases and J 4 bases, leaving 20 bases between the germline ends. CDR1 is LNHDA, CDR2 SQIVND, per germline (reference sequence). The CDR3 sequence is CASSKGGSGSSYNEQFF. DNA for the CDR3: TGTGCCAGTAGTAAAGGGGGCAGCGGGAGTTCGTACAATGAGCAGTTCTTC.

The rearrangement joins TRBV27 to TRBJ2-1; a possible D gene is TRBD2 (6 bases). Trimming stripped 6 bases from V and 1 base from J, with 13 bases between. Germline-derived CDR1 and CDR2 are MNHEY and SMNVEV (reference sequence). The CDR3 covers 15 residues. CDR3 residues: CASRLLAHSYNEQFF. The CDR3 DNA sequence: TGTGCCAGCAGACTTCTAGCGCATTCCTACAATGAGCAGTTCTTC.

This clone was seen just once. The junction does not match germline at one end; this may be a read error. The rearrangement joins TRBV6-6 to TRBJ2-6; possibly TRBD1 for D (6 bases). Per germline, CDR1 MNHNY and CDR2 SVGAGI (reference sequence). The CDR3 spans 15 residues. This CDR3 is CASTGALSGANGLTF. The CDR3 DNA sequence: TGTGCCAGCACAGGGGCTCTTTCTGGGGCCAACGGCCTGACTTTC.

This chain links TRBV28 with TRBJ1-1, with a tentative D call TRBD1 (6 bases). From germline, CDR1 is MDHEN and CDR2 SYDVKM. The CDR3 length is 15 residues. The V end was cut by 6 bases, the J end by 3 bases, with 17 bases between. CDR3 nucleotides: TGTGCCAGCAGCCCAACCCCCGGGACATACACTGAAGCTTTCTTT. Protein: CASSPTPGTYTEAFF.

The chain joins TRBV30 to TRBJ2-1; D call uncertain. V gave up 4 bases and J gave up 10 bases, with 23 bases separating them. CDR1 is GTSNPN, CDR2 SVGIG, per germline (reference sequence). This CDR3 comprises 15 residues. The CDR3 DNA reads as TGTGCCTGGACCACCGGCCTAGGCCTCACAAAGGAGCAGTTCTTC. It codes for CAWTTGLGLTKEQFF.

The chain links TRBV4-3 to TRBJ2-7; the match to TRBD1 covers 10 bases. Germline V lookup: CDR1 LGHNA, CDR2 YSLEER. The CDR3 has 15 amino acids. The V segment lost 0 bases and the J segment 3 bases; nucleotides outside the gene matches: 2. CDR3 nucleotide sequence: TGCGCCAGCAGCCAAGATGGGACAGGGGACTACGAGCAGTACTTC. Encoded protein: CASSQDGTGDYEQYF.

This chain joins TRBV9 and TRBJ2-5, with TRBD2 matching 9 bases. Unmatched junction bases numbered 4, after V lost 0 bases and J lost 4 bases. The CDR3 totals 15 residues. The germline CDR1 and CDR2 sequences are SGDLS and YYNGEE. The CDR3 sequence is CASSVGTSARETQYF. The CDR3, as DNA: TGTGCCAGCAGCGTAGGGACTAGCGCCCGAGAGACCCAGTACTTC.

This clone appeared a few times. V usage is TRBV19 and J usage is TRBJ1-6, with TRBD1 identical over 7 bases. J gave up 5 bases and V 5 bases, and 3 bases lay outside the gene matches. CDR3 length: 14 residues. CDR1 and CDR2 (germline): LNHDA, SQIVND (reference sequence). CDR3 sequence: CASSGTADNSPLHF. CDR3 DNA: TGTGCCAGTAGTGGGACAGCAGATAATTCACCCCTCCACTTT.

The chain couples TRBV2 to TRBJ2-7; 13 bases align to TRBD2. Trimming removed 4 bases from V and 6 bases from J; junction bases left unmatched: 6. The germline gives CDR1 SNHLY, CDR2 FYNNEI. The CDR3 runs to 15 residues. CDR3 DNA: TGTGCCAGCAGTGCCTGGACTAGCGGGAGTGGCGAGCAGTACTTC. Translated, it gives CASSAWTSGSGEQYF. The whole variable domain, filled in from reference TRBV2 and TRBJ2-7, reads EPEVTQTPSHQVTQMGQEVILRCVPISNHLYFYWYRQILGQKVEFLVSFYNNEISEKSEIFDDQFSVERPDGSNFTLKIRSTKLEDSAMYFCASSAWTSGSGEQYFGPGTRLTVT.

The genes are TRBV10-3 and TRBJ2-6, with D possibly matching TRBD1 (6 bases). Per the germline V gene, CDR1 is ENHRY and CDR2 is SYGVKD. The CDR3 has 17 amino acids. The germline V and J ends were trimmed by 6 bases and 0 bases, with 15 bases remaining between them. The DNA of the CDR3 is TGTGCCATCAGGGACGGCGTAGGGGGCTCTGGGGCCAACGTCCTGACTTTC. Encoded protein: CAIRDGVGGSGANVLTF.